Presented here are 27 T cell receptor beta chains from one specimen sequenced in a study of metastatic and nonmetastatic thyroid tumors. TCRdb re-analyzed the PCR reads through MiXCR. This table holds some 14,000 clones, about a third found once. Thyroid surgery was preceded by no treatment in any patient. The material sequenced was tumor tissue. These receptors were collected from a male donor with papillary thyroid cancer or a benign thyroid nodule (not recorded which). Some clones in this sample may be carry-over from other donors' samples.

By sample fraction, this clone is medium-sized. The chain is built from TRBV2 and TRBJ1-5; a possible D gene is TRBD1 (5 bases). CDR1 is SNHLY and CDR2 is FYNNEI in the germline V gene. V was trimmed by 6 bases and J by 9 bases, leaving 21 bases between them. CDR3 length equals 15 residues. CDR3 sequence reads: CASRDSWDPRRPQHF. The CDR3 nucleotides are TGTGCCAGCAGGGATTCGTGGGACCCGCGTCGGCCCCAGCATTTT.

Relative to its sample, this clone is medium-sized. The chain carries TRBV30 and TRBJ2-7; the D call may be TRBD1 or TRBD2 (6 bases each). This CDR3 has 15 residues. The V gene's germline CDR1 is GTSNPN and CDR2 SVGIG (reference sequence). V lost 2 bases to trimming and J lost 3 bases, with 17 bases between them. The CDR3 nucleotides are TGTGCCTGGAGTTCCGCTGGGGGCGGGAACTACGAGCAGTACTTC. Translating it yields CAWSSAGGGNYEQYF.

This clone was seen a single time. This sequence joins TRBV20-1 and TRBJ2-7, with 8 bases matching TRBD2. In germline, CDR1 is DFQATT, CDR2 SNEGSKA (reference sequence). V trimming: 1 base; J trimming: 5 bases; junction bases outside the gene matches: 7. This CDR3 has 14 amino acids. CDR3 in amino acids: CSARAGTSLHEQYF. The CDR3 DNA is TGCAGTGCTAGAGCTGGGACTAGTCTACACGAGCAGTACTTC.

This clone was observed at least ten times. This sequence joins TRBV2 and TRBJ2-6; no firm D call. The CDR3 runs to 15 residues. The germline V gene encodes CDR1 SNHLY and CDR2 FYNNEI. V lost 6 bases and J lost 0, with 9 bases in between. The chain's CDR3 is CASSADTSGANVLTF. CDR3 bases: TGTGCCAGCAGCGCAGACACCTCTGGGGCCAACGTCCTGACTTTC.

This clone has ten or more counts. This chain connects TRBV30 to TRBJ2-1; weak D call: TRBD1 (5 bases). This CDR3 has 15 residues. V lost 0 bases to trimming and J lost 4 bases, with 13 bases between them. Germline lookup yields CDR1 GTSNPN and CDR2 SVGIG (reference sequence). The CDR3 is CAWSVQAGRYNEQFF. CDR3 in DNA: TGTGCCTGGAGTGTACAGGCTGGTCGGTACAATGAGCAGTTCTTC.

This clone was found a few times. The CDR3 does not end in the conserved phenylalanine or tryptophan, so this is likely a read error. This sequence joins TRBV20-1 and TRBJ1-2; D is possibly TRBD1 (6 bases). Germline V gene lookup returns CDR1 DFQATT and CDR2 SNEGSKA (reference sequence). The V end was cut by 0 bases, the J end by 0 bases, with 17 bases between. CDR3 length: 17 amino acids. In DNA form, the CDR3 reads TGCAGTGCTAGAGATGGGGGGCGGGTGAAGTCTAACTATGGCTACACCCTC. It encodes CSARDGGRVKSNYGYTL.

This clone has a handful of counts. V is TRBV6-1 and J is TRBJ1-6; tentative D call: TRBD1 (6 bases). CDR3 length: 14 amino acids. V was clipped by 3 bases and J by 7 bases, with 10 bases between them. CDR1 and CDR2 from the germline V gene are MNHNS and SASEGT. The CDR3 sequence is CASSDETGNSPLHF. The CDR3 nucleotides read TGTGCCAGCAGTGACGAAACAGGGAATTCACCCCTCCACTTT.

V usage is TRBV11-2 and J usage is TRBJ2-7, with 10 bases that match TRBD2. Germline V gene data show CDR1 as SGHAT and CDR2 as FQNNGV. CDR3 length equals 17 residues. J was trimmed by 3 bases and V by 4 bases; bases with no gene match: 12. CDR3 loop: CASSSYALLAGYYEQYF. The CDR3 DNA follows: TGTGCCAGCAGCTCCTATGCACTACTAGCGGGGTACTACGAGCAGTACTTC. Full variable domain (outside the CDR3, taken from reference TRBV11-2 and TRBJ2-7): EAGVAQSPRYKIIEKRQSVAFWCNPISGHATLYWYQQILGQGPKLLIQFQNNGVVDDSQLPKDRFSAERLKGVDSTLKIQPAKLEDSAVYLCASSSYALLAGYYEQYFGPGTRLTVT.

The rearrangement links TRBV7-2 to TRBJ1-5; D gene ambiguous. The CDR3 is made up of 14 amino acids. Deletions cut 7 bases from V and 2 bases from J, with 12 bases between. Per germline, CDR1 SGHTA and CDR2 FQGNSA. The CDR3 protein is CASIPGRGNQPQHF. The CDR3 DNA reads TGTGCCAGCATCCCCGGGCGGGGCAATCAGCCCCAGCATTTT.

V gene TRBV6-1 combines with J gene TRBJ2-5, with D perhaps given as TRBD1 or TRBD2 (6 bases each). There are 15 residues in the CDR3. Germline values: CDR1 MNHNS, CDR2 SASEGT. Trimming pared 7 bases from V and 2 bases from J, leaving 17 bases between. In DNA, the CDR3 is TGTGCCAGCAATCCCGAGGGGGGAAAACAAGAGACCCAGTACTTC. This encodes CASNPEGGKQETQYF.

This clone is labeled as medium-sized. The chain joins TRBV24-1 to TRBJ1-2; D may be TRBD1 (5 bases). CDR3 size: 12 residues. V gave up 4 bases and J gave up 9 bases, with 11 bases separating them. Germline-derived CDR1 and CDR2 are KGHDR and SFDVKD. The CDR3 here is CATSEPGRSYTF. The CDR3 DNA sequence: TGTGCCACCAGTGAACCAGGGAGAAGCTACACCTTC.

This clone was seen ten or more times. The V call is TRBV4-1, the J call TRBJ2-1, with 8 bases fitting TRBD1. Trimming cost V 3 bases and J 3 bases; bases outside gene matches: 7. The CDR3 is 16 amino acids. Per the germline V gene, CDR1 is MGHRA and CDR2 is YSYEKL. The CDR3 DNA follows: TGCGCCAGCAGCCACTCGCCTGGGACAGGCTACAATGAGCAGTTCTTC. Amino acids: CASSHSPGTGYNEQFF.

This sequence joins TRBV12-3 or TRBV12-4 and TRBJ2-2; D ambiguous. V was trimmed by 5 bases and J by 17 bases, leaving 18 bases between them. This CDR3 region has 12 residues. The CDR3 region has the DNA TGTGCCAGCAGTCCCCAAACCGGGCATCTTTTTTTT. Translation gives CASSPQTGHLFF.

This clone occurred many times. The J gene is TRBJ1-1, the V gene TRBV5-5, with D tentatively TRBD1 (5 bases). Per the germline V gene, CDR1 is SGHKS and CDR2 is YYEKEE (reference sequence). The CDR3 extends over 14 amino acids. Trimming removed 0 bases at V and 5 bases at J, with 11 bases between. CDR3: CASSLGGGVTEAFF. In DNA, the CDR3 is TGTGCCAGCAGCTTGGGCGGAGGGGTAACTGAAGCTTTCTTT.

V is TRBV6-1 and J is TRBJ2-7; TRBD1 might be the D (6 bases). The germline V and J ends were trimmed by 7 bases and 2 bases, with 12 bases remaining between them. CDR1 is MNHNS and CDR2 is SASEGT in the germline V gene. The CDR3 length is 13 residues. CDR3 protein: CASNRDTTYEQYF. The DNA for the CDR3 is TGTGCCAGCAACCGGGACACCACCTACGAGCAGTACTTC.

In the case of this clone: One junction end disagrees with the germline gene, perhaps due to a read error. J is TRBJ2-2 and V is TRBV28, with TRBD2 matching 11 bases. The CDR3 runs to 17 residues. Germline CDR1 is MDHEN and CDR2 is SYDVKM. CDR3 amino acids: CAGSSIGTSGNTGELFF. CDR3 sequence (DNA): TGTGCCGGCAGTTCCATCGGGACTAGCGGAAACACCGGTGAGCTGTTTTTT. The entire variable domain, with the rest obtained from reference TRBV28 and TRBJ2-2, is as follows: DVKVTQSSRYLVKRTGEKVFLECVQDMDHENMFWYRQDPGLGLRLIYFSYDVKMKEKGDIPEGYSVSREKKERFSLILESASTNQTSMYLCAGSSIGTSGNTGELFFGEGSRLTVL.

This clone counts as medium-sized. This chain links TRBV6-1 with TRBJ2-7, with 9 positions matching TRBD1. V trimming: 6 bases; J trimming: 5 bases; junction bases outside the gene matches: 11. The germline gives CDR1 MNHNS, CDR2 SASEGT. The CDR3 consists of 15 residues. CDR3 coding DNA: TGTGCCAGCAGCTACCCACAGGACAGGGGTAACGAGCAGTACTTC. Amino acid sequence: CASSYPQDRGNEQYF.

This clone was detected ten times or more. V gene TRBV20-1 combines with J gene TRBJ2-6; no clear D. Per germline, CDR1 DFQATT and CDR2 SNEGSKA (reference sequence). V lost 3 bases and J 1 base, leaving 4 bases between the germline ends. The CDR3 runs to 13 residues. The CDR3 DNA is TGCAGTGCTAGGGATTCTGGGGCCAACGTCCTGACTTTC. Translation gives CSARDSGANVLTF.

This chain links TRBV6-5 with TRBJ2-6; tentatively, D is TRBD1 (5 bases). Germline V gives CDR1 MNHEY, CDR2 SVGAGI. Trimming cost V 2 bases and J 7 bases, with 9 bases left between them. The CDR3 covers 14 residues. CDR3 sequence (DNA): TGTGCCAGCAGTTACAGGGGTTTCGCCAACGTCCTGACTTTC. Its protein is CASSYRGFANVLTF.

The rearrangement uses TRBV6-1 and TRBJ2-5; 10 bases match TRBD2. The CDR3 spans 19 residues. Germline V gene sequence: CDR1 MNHNS, CDR2 SASEGT. The J segment lost 2 bases and the V segment lost 6 bases, leaving 18 bases of the junction unmatched. In DNA form, the CDR3 reads TGTGCCAGCAGCCACGTGAGAGGGCTAGCGGGGGTACAGCAAGAGACCCAGTACTTC. It codes for CASSHVRGLAGVQQETQYF.

This rearrangement joins TRBV6-4 to TRBJ1-6; 10 nucleotides align to TRBD1. In germline, CDR1 is MRHNA, CDR2 SNTAGT. CDR3 length: 15 residues. Losses at the gene ends were 6 bases for V and 9 bases for J; bases not matched to a gene: 8. The chain's CDR3 is CASSDGGQGSSPLHF. In DNA form, the CDR3 reads TGTGCCAGCAGCGACGGGGGACAGGGGTCTTCACCCCTCCACTTT.

Comment on this clone: A junction end diverges from the germline sequence, so it may reflect a read error. The chain combines TRBV15 with TRBJ1-5, with 7 bases aligning to TRBD1. Germline V gives CDR1 LNHNV, CDR2 YYDKDF (reference sequence). The CDR3 is 14 amino acids. The CDR3 DNA reads as TGTGCCACCGGGCCGAGGGGGCAAAGGCAGCGCCAGCATTTT. Translating it yields CATGPRGQRQRQHF.

By proportion, this clone is medium-sized. V is TRBV12-5 and J is TRBJ1-5, with D possibly matching TRBD1 (5 bases). This CDR3 contains 15 residues. V was pared by 6 bases and J by 1 base, with 13 bases between. Per the germline V gene, CDR1 is LGHNT and CDR2 is FRNRAP. CDR3 sequence: CASGPDSKSNQPQHF. In DNA, the CDR3 is TGTGCTAGTGGCCCTGACAGTAAAAGCAATCAGCCCCAGCATTTT.

This clone was detected ten times or more. The chain employs TRBV2 and TRBJ1-1; 7 bases are a match to TRBD1. V lost 6 bases and J lost 0; bases outside the gene matches: 4. The CDR3 is made up of 14 amino acids. Germline V gives CDR1 SNHLY, CDR2 FYNNEI. CDR3 in amino acids: CASRGGQLNTEAFF. CDR3 DNA: TGTGCCAGCAGGGGGGGACAGTTGAACACTGAAGCTTTCTTT.

This clone was seen at least ten times. The gene calls are TRBV7-8 and TRBJ2-5; tentative D call: TRBD2 (5 bases). The ends were cut back, 5 bases at V and 5 bases at J, with 12 bases in the middle. Germline lookup yields CDR1 SGHVS and CDR2 FQNEAQ. The CDR3 covers 13 residues. The chain's CDR3 is CASSRGYSETQYF. Here the CDR3 DNA reads TGTGCCAGCAGCCGCGGGTATTCCGAGACCCAGTACTTC. The full variable domain, in which reference TRBV7-8 and TRBJ2-5 provide the parts outside the CDR3, is GAGVSQSPRYKVAKRGQDVALRCDPISGHVSLFWYQQALGQGPEFLTYFQNEAQLDKSGLPSDRFFAERPEGSVSTLKIQRTQQEDSAVYLCASSRGYSETQYFGPGTRLLVL.

This clone came up many times. The chain combines TRBV25-1 with TRBJ2-2; tentatively, D is TRBD2 (5 bases). The ends were cut back, 8 bases at V and 8 bases at J, with 18 bases in the middle. This CDR3 comprises 14 residues. The V gene's germline CDR1 is MGHDK and CDR2 SYGVNS. The CDR3 here is CASGPERSGGELFF. CDR3 coding DNA: TGTGCCAGCGGACCGGAGCGGTCCGGAGGGGAGCTGTTTTTT.

Relative to its sample, this clone is medium-sized (0.01 to 0.1%). The J gene is TRBJ2-7, the V gene TRBV20-1; TRBD2 might be the D (5 bases). Germline V gives CDR1 DFQATT, CDR2 SNEGSKA (reference sequence). The CDR3 length is 13 residues. Deletions cut 0 bases from V and 5 bases from J, with 11 bases between. For the CDR3, the DNA is TGCAGTGCTAGAGATGGTCGGGGAGACGAGCAGTACTTC. Amino acids: CSARDGRGDEQYF.